This TCR beta chain emerged from a study of shared clonotypes between healthy human individuals. Each subset's genomic DNA was split evenly across several immunoSEQ plates. Only in-frame clones appear in the TCRdb table, and some are missing; sequencing was by immunoSEQ multiplex PCR. The table includes 550,000 to 700,000 clones, less than 80% detected once. A few counts support this clone. Other DNA sequences within the sample encode an identical CDR3. Germline V gives CDR1 SGHRS, CDR2 YFSETQ. The CDR3 runs 14 residues. Trimming cost V 5 bases and J 0 bases, with 8 bases left between them. Memory CD4+ cells were the fraction left after CD45RA+ naive selection.

Sequencing was carried out using memory CD4+ T cells sorted from blood. Subset here: CD45RA-negative fraction. The rearrangement joins TRBV5-1 to TRBJ1-4, with D hard to call. The TCR originated in a woman aged 25-40 years in good health. The CDR3 sequence: CASRREATNEKLFF. CDR3 DNA sequence: TGCGCCAGCAGAAGGGAAGCAACTAATGAAAAACTGTTTTTT.